The 23 T cell receptor beta chains reported below all come from one sample, sequenced in a study of CD8+CD57+ T cells in acquired aplastic anemia. All sequencing subjects had displayed CD8+CD57+ cell expansion on flow cytometry. Researchers used genomic DNA as the template to profile TCR beta VDJ and CDR3. TCRdb processed the reads anew with MiXCR; each CDR3 protein has one entry. Among 150,000 or so distinct CDR3 sequences listed, about 48% were seen once. Sequenced: sorted CD4+, CD8+, or CD8+CD57+ T cells (not recorded which) from PBMCs. These receptors all stem from a human donor with aplastic anemia.

This clonotype came up once. V usage is TRBV6-2 or TRBV6-3 and J usage is TRBJ2-1, with 9 bases fitting TRBD2. Germline V CDR1 and CDR2: MNHEY, SVGEGT. The CDR3 consists of 15 residues. V lost 4 bases to trimming and J lost 4 bases; unmatched junction nucleotides: 5. CDR3: CASSLIAGVYNEQFF. The CDR3 nucleotides read TGTGCCAGCAGTTTGATAGCGGGGGTTTACAATGAGCAGTTCTTC.

The V gene is TRBV10-2, the J gene TRBJ2-7; 10 bases are shared with TRBD2. The CDR3 is made up of 18 amino acids. Per germline, CDR1 WSHSY and CDR2 SAAADI. V lost 7 bases to trimming and J lost 0 bases; unmatched junction nucleotides: 15. The CDR3 DNA is TGCGCCAGCAAGGTTAGCGGGGGGTCGGATTATAGCTCCTACGAGCAGTACTTC. This gives the protein CASKVSGGSDYSSYEQYF.

This chain uses TRBV2 with TRBJ2-3; D may be TRBD1 (6 bases). The V end lost 5 bases, the J end lost 6 bases, and 18 bases lay between the germline ends. Per germline, CDR1 SNHLY and CDR2 FYNNEI. This CDR3 has 15 residues. The CDR3 loop is CASSLDSYPPDTQYF. DNA of the CDR3: TGTGCCAGCAGTTTGGACAGCTACCCCCCTGATACGCAGTATTTT.

This clonotype was counted many times. The rearrangement joins TRBV9 to TRBJ2-7; D is possibly TRBD1 (6 bases). Per germline, CDR1 SGDLS and CDR2 YYNGEE. The CDR3 is made up of 13 amino acids. Trimming cost V 0 bases and J 4 bases, with 8 bases left between them. The CDR3 DNA reads as TGTGCCAGCAGCGTAGCACAGGGATACGAGCAGTACTTC. It codes for CASSVAQGYEQYF. Supplemented by reference TRBV9 and TRBJ2-7, the full variable domain reads DSGVTQTPKHLITATGQRVTLRCSPRSGDLSVYWYQQSLDQGLQFLIQYYNGEERAKGNILERFSAQQFPDLHSELNLSSLELGDSALYFCASSVAQGYEQYFGPGTRLTVT.

This clonotype was found a few times. The CDR3 loop reads CSVGQGGGYTF. Written as DNA, the CDR3 is TGCAGCGTTGGGCAGGGAGGTGGCTACACCTTC. V usage is TRBV29-1 and J usage is TRBJ1-2, with TRBD1 as a possible D gene (5 bases). Trimming stripped 4 bases from V and 7 bases from J, with 10 bases between. The germline V gene encodes CDR1 SQVTM and CDR2 ANQGSEA. The CDR3 spans 11 residues.

This clonotype was counted ten times or more. The chain uses TRBV5-6 and TRBJ1-4; D call uncertain. V lost 0 bases and J 6 bases, leaving 9 bases between the germline ends. The germline CDR1 and CDR2 sequences are SGHDT and YYEEEE. This CDR3 has 14 residues. The CDR3 here is CASSLAGLDEKLFF. The CDR3 coding sequence is TGTGCCAGCAGCTTGGCGGGGTTGGATGAAAAACTGTTTTTT.

The V and J genes are TRBV7-9 and TRBJ1-6, with D possibly matching TRBD1 (5 bases). Trimming pared 2 bases from V and 8 bases from J, leaving 13 bases between. CDR1 SEHNR and CDR2 FQNEAQ come from the germline V gene (reference sequence). The CDR3 has 15 amino acids. The CDR3: CASSLSGSLDSPLHF. The CDR3 DNA is TGTGCCAGCAGCTTATCAGGGTCCCTGGATTCACCCCTCCACTTT.

This clonotype was found many times. This chain joins TRBV2 and TRBJ2-7, with D possibly being TRBD2 (5 bases). CDR1 and CDR2 (germline): SNHLY, FYNNEI. The CDR3 totals 12 residues. The CDR3 DNA sequence: TGTGCTAGTGGTTCCGGGACCTACGAGCAGTACTTC. Translating gives CASGSGTYEQYF.

This chain connects TRBV20-1 to TRBJ2-5; 13 positions match TRBD2. The junction had 2 bases not matched to a gene; V was cut back by 5 bases and J by 5 bases. Germline V lookup: CDR1 DFQATT, CDR2 SNEGSKA (reference sequence). The CDR3 length is 13 residues. CDR3 nucleotides: TGCAGTGCTGGGACTAGCGGGATGGAGACCCAGTACTTC. Amino acids: CSAGTSGMETQYF.

The chain carries TRBV25-1 and TRBJ2-3; D is uncertain. Trimming shortened V by 2 bases and J by 4 bases, and 10 bases separated the two germline ends. Germline V gene data show CDR1 as MGHDK and CDR2 as SYGVNS. The CDR3 totals 14 residues. The CDR3 DNA is TGTGCCAGCAGTGAAGAAGGGTATTCAGATACGCAGTATTTT. Translation gives CASSEEGYSDTQYF. The whole variable domain, remainder taken from reference TRBV25-1 and TRBJ2-3, is EADIYQTPRYLVIGTGKKITLECSQTMGHDKMYWYQQDPGMELHLIHYSYGVNSTEKGDLSSESTVSRIRTEHFPLTLESARPSHTSQYLCASSEEGYSDTQYFGPGTRLTVL.

This clonotype was seen at least ten times. V is TRBV20-1 and J is TRBJ1-2, with TRBD1 matching over 7 bases. The V gene end was trimmed by 3 bases and the J gene end by 4 bases; junction bases not matched to a gene: 14. CDR3 length: 16 amino acids. Germline V lookup: CDR1 DFQATT, CDR2 SNEGSKA (reference sequence). For the CDR3, the DNA is TGCAGTGCTAGGATCAGCACAGGGGTCCACTCCTATGGCTACACCTTC. Its protein is CSARISTGVHSYGYTF.

The V gene is TRBV4-1, the J gene TRBJ1-1; D ambiguous. Germline loops: CDR1 MGHRA, CDR2 YSYEKL. Trimming cost V 1 base and J 1 base, with 10 bases left between them. The CDR3 extends over 15 amino acids. CDR3 protein: CASSQVYGENTEAFF. In nucleotides, the CDR3 is TGCGCCAGCAGCCAAGTATACGGAGAGAACACTGAAGCTTTCTTT.

This clonotype has only one observation. The CDR3 loop is CATSDHAVNYGYTF. In DNA form, the CDR3 reads TGTGCCACCAGTGATCATGCGGTTAACTATGGCTACACCTTC. The chain couples TRBV24-1 to TRBJ1-2, with no clear D. V was trimmed by 3 bases and J by 1 base, leaving 8 bases between them. Germline V gives CDR1 KGHDR, CDR2 SFDVKD. The CDR3 spans 14 residues.

The V and J genes are TRBV10-1 and TRBJ2-7; 7 bases match TRBD2. The length of the CDR3 is 14 residues. The junction had 3 bases not matched to a gene; V was cut back by 4 bases and J by 0 bases. Germline V gives CDR1 WNHNN, CDR2 SYGVQD (reference sequence). The CDR3 region is CASSAASGSYEQYF. CDR3 nucleotides: TGCGCCAGCAGTGCGGCTAGCGGCTCCTACGAGCAGTACTTC.

The genes are TRBV10-3 and TRBJ2-3; D may be TRBD2 (6 bases). Between the trimmed V and J ends, which lost 6 bases and 3 bases, there was a span of 13 bases. Germline V gene lookup returns CDR1 ENHRY and CDR2 SYGVKD. This CDR3 spans 14 amino acids. CDR3 residues: CAISQTSSTDTQYF. The CDR3 DNA reads as TGTGCCATCAGCCAGACTAGTAGTACAGATACGCAGTATTTT.

The chain has TRBV20-1 and TRBJ2-7; TRBD2 is a possible D gene (6 bases). Germline-derived CDR1 and CDR2 are DFQATT and SNEGSKA (reference sequence). The V end was cut by 3 bases, the J end by 0 bases, with 9 bases between. CDR3 length equals 13 residues. The CDR3 DNA reads as TGCAGTGCTAGCCCCGGGGGCTCCTACGAGCAGTACTTC. Amino acid sequence: CSASPGGSYEQYF.

There are many counts of this clonotype. CDR3 in DNA: TGCAGTGCTAGAGCCCCCCGCAGGGACATCACTCTACTGAACACTGAAGCTTTCTTT. Translated: CSARAPRRDITLLNTEAFF. This chain links TRBV20-1 with TRBJ1-1, with D maybe TRBD1 (6 bases). Trimming removed 1 base from V and 0 bases from J, with 24 bases in between. This CDR3 spans 19 amino acids. Germline V gene lookup returns CDR1 DFQATT and CDR2 SNEGSKA (reference sequence).

This clonotype occurred a few times. The rearrangement links TRBV12-3 or TRBV12-4 to TRBJ2-3, with a possible D match to TRBD2 (6 bases). CDR3 size: 18 residues. V was shortened by 6 bases and J by 0 bases, with 22 bases between the two germline ends. The chain's CDR3 is CASRLERGTDTSTDTQYF. The CDR3 DNA reads TGTGCCAGCAGACTTGAGCGTGGGACTGATACTAGCACAGATACGCAGTATTTT.

As regards this clonotype: Possible read error: a much larger clone is one base away. No conserved phenylalanine or tryptophan is present at the end of the CDR3, so a read error is the likely explanation. The rearrangement links TRBV5-4 to TRBJ2-3; perhaps TRBD2 as D (5 bases). Trimming pared 2 bases from V and 6 bases from J, leaving 13 bases between. CDR1 SGHNT and CDR2 YYREEE come from the germline V gene (reference sequence). This CDR3 comprises 14 residues. CDR3 sequence (DNA): TGTGCCAGCAGCTTTTTGGAGAGCGGCGATACGCAGTATCTT. Its translation: CASSFLESGDTQYL.

The rearrangement uses TRBV7-2 and TRBJ2-3; D gene uncertain. Deletions cut 2 bases from V and 6 bases from J, with 9 bases between. The CDR3 consists of 13 residues. Germline-derived CDR1 and CDR2 are SGHTA and FQGNSA. As DNA, the CDR3 is TGTGCCAGCAGCTTAATTCCGGTGGATACGCAGTATTTT. Translating it yields CASSLIPVDTQYF.

The chain couples TRBV25-1 to TRBJ2-3; D uncertain. V was shortened by 4 bases and J by 4 bases, with 9 bases between the two germline ends. The CDR3 contains 13 residues. The germline V gene has CDR1 MGHDK and CDR2 SYGVNS. In DNA form, the CDR3 reads TGTGCCAGCAGTGTAGGGTTGGCAGATACGCAGTATTTT. Translating it yields CASSVGLADTQYF.

The V call is TRBV15, the J call TRBJ1-2, with a tentative D call TRBD1 (5 bases). Germline V CDR1 and CDR2: LNHNV, YYDKDF (reference sequence). Trimming took 5 bases from V and 1 from J, leaving 11 bases between them. The CDR3 is 14 amino acids. CDR3 sequence (DNA): TGTGCCACCAGCGTTGAGCAGGGTAACTATGGCTACACCTTC. This translates into CATSVEQGNYGYTF.

This clonotype was observed at least ten times. The V and J genes are TRBV7-6 and TRBJ2-1, with a tentative D call TRBD1 (5 bases). V was cut by 2 bases and J by 4 bases, with 12 bases left in between. Germline V CDR1 and CDR2: SGHVS, FNYEAQ. The CDR3 extends over 15 amino acids. Written as DNA, the CDR3 is TGTGCCAGCAGCTTATCCCGGACAAGATACAATGAGCAGTTCTTC. Translated, it gives CASSLSRTRYNEQFF.